The 21 T cell receptor beta chains presented below share a single source sample, sequenced in a study of T cell changes during pregnancy in multiple sclerosis. Profiled with immunoSEQ multiplex PCR; TCRdb holds only in-frame clones, not every one. This table has over 70,000 clones, roughly 93% appearing once. The starting material was peripheral blood, obtained in the third trimester of pregnancy. The receptors come from a female donor with multiple sclerosis, enrolled in a pregnancy study.

This chain uses TRBV11-2 with TRBJ2-1, with TRBD2 identical over 8 bases. V was clipped by 4 bases and J by 5 bases; unmatched bases: 7. Germline lookup yields CDR1 SGHAT and CDR2 FQNNGV. The CDR3 has 15 residues. CDR3 nucleotide sequence: TGTGCCAGCAGCTGGACGGGAGGGCTCAACAATGAGCAGTTCTTC. Translating gives CASSWTGGLNNEQFF.

V usage is TRBV4-1 and J usage is TRBJ1-2; 7 bases fit TRBD1. V gave up 1 base and J gave up 3 bases; unmatched junction bases: 11. The CDR3 loop spans 17 amino acids. Per germline, CDR1 MGHRA and CDR2 YSYEKL. The CDR3 DNA reads as TGCGCCAGCAGCCAAGCGGGAACAGGGGAAGTACACTATGGCTACACCTTC. Its protein is CASSQAGTGEVHYGYTF.

The rearrangement links TRBV11-3 to TRBJ2-3; a weak D match, TRBD2 (6 bases). CDR3 length: 15 residues. Trimming removed 1 base from V and 2 bases from J, with 10 bases in between. Germline V gene data show CDR1 as SGHNT and CDR2 as YENEEA. The CDR3 nucleotides read TGTGCCAGCAGCTTAGGGGGGGTCCTCACAGATACGCAGTATTTT. It yields the protein CASSLGGVLTDTQYF.

The chain uses TRBV18 and TRBJ1-2; D not resolved. The V end was cut by 1 base, the J end by 1 base, with 7 bases between. There are 14 residues in the CDR3. CDR1 and CDR2 (germline): KGHSH, LQKENI. The chain's CDR3 is CASSPQADNYGYTF. CDR3 nucleotides: TGTGCCAGCTCACCACAGGCGGATAACTATGGCTACACCTTC.

This chain links TRBV7-2 with TRBJ2-7, with 8 bases identical to TRBD2. The germline V gene encodes CDR1 SGHTA and CDR2 FQGNSA. V shed 4 bases and J 6 bases; nucleotides not matched to a gene: 5. The CDR3 is made up of 13 amino acids. CDR3 in amino acids: CASSSPAGGEQYF. The CDR3 region has the DNA TGTGCCAGCAGCTCTCCCGCGGGAGGCGAGCAGTACTTC.

V usage is TRBV7-9 and J usage is TRBJ1-1, with no clear D. This CDR3 has 15 residues. From germline, CDR1 is SEHNR and CDR2 FQNEAQ (reference sequence). With 5 bases removed from V and 4 bases from J, the gap between germline ends came to 17 bases. CDR3 region: CASSPTLGGSTEAFF. The CDR3 DNA is TGTGCCAGCAGCCCCACCCTTGGAGGGAGCACTGAAGCTTTCTTT.

The V and J genes are TRBV2 and TRBJ2-7; 13 bases agree with TRBD2. This CDR3 has 14 amino acids. CDR1 is SNHLY and CDR2 is FYNNEI in the germline V gene. V dropped 5 bases and J dropped 5; count of bases not matched to a gene: 3. CDR3 region: CASSPGLAGHEQYF. CDR3 bases: TGTGCCAGCAGTCCGGGACTAGCGGGACACGAGCAGTACTTC.

The chain's CDR3 is CASSNGLPVDEQYF. DNA for the CDR3: TGTGCCAGCAGCAACGGACTCCCGGTCGACGAGCAGTACTTC. The V and J genes are TRBV5-6 and TRBJ2-7; D may be TRBD2 (5 bases). Germline values: CDR1 SGHDT, CDR2 YYEEEE. The CDR3 is made up of 14 amino acids. With 4 bases removed from V and 5 bases from J, the gap between germline ends came to 16 bases.

The V and J genes are TRBV7-9 and TRBJ2-7; D might be TRBD2 (7 bases). The germline V gene encodes CDR1 SEHNR and CDR2 FQNEAQ (reference sequence). This CDR3 has 16 residues. Trimming cost V 5 bases and J 0 bases, with 17 bases left between them. The CDR3 loop is CASSPLGGPSSYEQYF. The CDR3 DNA reads as TGTGCCAGCAGCCCCCTCGGGGGGCCAAGCTCCTACGAGCAGTACTTC.

The chain is built from TRBV14 and TRBJ2-7, with 7 bases lining up with TRBD2. V gave up 2 bases and J gave up 3 bases; unmatched junction bases: 4. Per germline, CDR1 SGHDN and CDR2 FVKESK. The CDR3 totals 14 residues. The CDR3 reads CASSQKRGNYEQYF. CDR3 DNA sequence: TGTGCCAGCAGCCAAAAGCGGGGTAACTACGAGCAGTACTTC.

The gene calls are TRBV21-1 and TRBJ2-3; the DNA was not used to check the table's D call, TRBD2. TRBV21-1 is a recognized pseudogene. The CDR3 has 14 amino acids. This CDR3 is CASPLGLFGDTQYF. CDR3 DNA: TGTGCCAGCCCTCTGGGACTCTTTGGTGATACGCAGTATTTT.

This rearrangement joins TRBV11-2 to TRBJ1-1; D is undetermined. The germline CDR1 and CDR2 sequences are SGHAT and FQNNGV. This CDR3 comprises 14 residues. The ends were cut back, 4 bases at V and 1 base at J, with 10 bases in the middle. CDR3 residues: CASSSYGGNTEAFF. The CDR3 coding sequence is TGTGCCAGCAGCTCCTATGGCGGGAACACTGAAGCTTTCTTT.

The rearrangement links TRBV7-8 to TRBJ1-1; TRBD1 might be the D (6 bases). This CDR3 has 16 residues. The V and J ends lost 5 bases and 6 bases respectively, with 22 bases between them. CDR1 and CDR2 from the germline V gene are SGHVS and FQNEAQ. CDR3 sequence reads: CASSLPGGPAPAEAFF. Here the CDR3 DNA reads TGTGCCAGCAGCCTCCCTGGGGGCCCTGCCCCAGCTGAAGCTTTCTTT. The variable domain in full, completed from reference TRBV7-8 and TRBJ1-1, reads GAGVSQSPRYKVAKRGQDVALRCDPISGHVSLFWYQQALGQGPEFLTYFQNEAQLDKSGLPSDRFFAERPEGSVSTLKIQRTQQEDSAVYLCASSLPGGPAPAEAFFGQGTRLTVV.

This chain joins TRBV10-3 and TRBJ1-5; no clear D gene. Between the trimmed V and J ends, which lost 10 bases and 2 bases, there was a span of 18 bases. There are 15 residues in the CDR3. The germline V gene has CDR1 ENHRY and CDR2 SYGVKD. CDR3 loop: CATGGGSSGNQPQHF. The CDR3 coding sequence is TGTGCCACCGGAGGCGGGTCTTCTGGCAATCAGCCCCAGCATTTT.

V is TRBV6-1 and J is TRBJ2-1; D remains ambiguous. V was cut by 4 bases and J by 4 bases, with 5 bases left in between. Germline CDR1 is MNHNS and CDR2 is SASEGT. This CDR3 region has 12 residues. CDR3 nucleotides: TGTGCCAGCAGTGTGCAGTACAATGAGCAGTTCTTC. Protein product: CASSVQYNEQFF.

This clone came up once. The chain combines TRBV5-1 with TRBJ2-3, with D possibly being TRBD2 (5 bases). The CDR3 totals 15 residues. Looked up from germline, CDR1 is SGHRS and CDR2 is YFSETQ. Trimming pared 4 bases from V and 2 bases from J, leaving 14 bases between. The CDR3 DNA reads TGCGCCAGCAGCCTTGACTACCGACTCACAGATACGCAGTATTTT. Translated, it gives CASSLDYRLTDTQYF.

V gene TRBV5-6 combines with J gene TRBJ2-3, with 14 bases identical to TRBD2. J lost 4 bases, V lost 4 bases, and 5 bases had no gene match. Per the germline V gene, CDR1 is SGHDT and CDR2 is YYEEEE. The CDR3 contains 16 residues. The CDR3 is CASSPPGLAGADTQYF. CDR3 DNA: TGTGCCAGCAGCCCACCGGGACTAGCGGGAGCAGATACGCAGTATTTT.

The gene calls are TRBV28 and TRBJ2-3; 14 positions agree with TRBD2. CDR3 length equals 14 residues. J gave up 14 bases and V 6 bases, and 10 bases lay outside the gene matches. CDR1 and CDR2 (germline): MDHEN, SYDVKM. The CDR3 loop is CASSPTRLAGGWYF. CDR3 sequence (DNA): TGTGCCAGCAGCCCAACCCGACTAGCGGGAGGGTGGTATTTT.

This clone has only one observation. V usage is TRBV19 and J usage is TRBJ2-5, with D perhaps matching TRBD2 (5 bases). The CDR3 is 13 residues long. The germline V and J ends were trimmed by 4 bases and 5 bases, with 11 bases remaining between them. The germline V gene encodes CDR1 LNHDA and CDR2 SQIVND (reference sequence). CDR3 amino acids: CASSTEPGETQYF. The CDR3 DNA reads TGTGCCAGTAGTACGGAACCGGGGGAGACCCAGTACTTC.

V gene TRBV7-9 combines with J gene TRBJ1-2, with 7 positions matching TRBD1. The J segment lost 8 bases and the V segment lost 5 bases, leaving 17 bases of the junction unmatched. Germline V gives CDR1 SEHNR, CDR2 FQNEAQ (reference sequence). The CDR3 loop spans 16 amino acids. In DNA, the CDR3 is TGTGCCAGCAGCGTCCTAGGGGACAGCAGAAATCGGGGCTACACCTTC. Protein sequence: CASSVLGDSRNRGYTF.

CDR3 coding DNA: TGTGCCTGGAGTGTTGGGCCGGATGAGCAGTTCTTC. Its protein product is CAWSVGPDEQFF. The chain links TRBV30 to TRBJ2-1, with D unresolved. With 0 bases removed from V and 8 bases from J, the gap between germline ends came to 8 bases. The CDR3 extends over 12 amino acids. Germline lookup yields CDR1 GTSNPN and CDR2 SVGIG (reference sequence). Complete variable domain (other parts from reference TRBV30 and TRBJ2-1): SQTIHQWPATLVQPVGSPLSLECTVEGTSNPNLYWYRQAAGRGLQLLFYSVGIGQISSEVPQNLSASRPQDRQFILSSKKLLLSDSGFYLCAWSVGPDEQFFGPGTRLTVL.